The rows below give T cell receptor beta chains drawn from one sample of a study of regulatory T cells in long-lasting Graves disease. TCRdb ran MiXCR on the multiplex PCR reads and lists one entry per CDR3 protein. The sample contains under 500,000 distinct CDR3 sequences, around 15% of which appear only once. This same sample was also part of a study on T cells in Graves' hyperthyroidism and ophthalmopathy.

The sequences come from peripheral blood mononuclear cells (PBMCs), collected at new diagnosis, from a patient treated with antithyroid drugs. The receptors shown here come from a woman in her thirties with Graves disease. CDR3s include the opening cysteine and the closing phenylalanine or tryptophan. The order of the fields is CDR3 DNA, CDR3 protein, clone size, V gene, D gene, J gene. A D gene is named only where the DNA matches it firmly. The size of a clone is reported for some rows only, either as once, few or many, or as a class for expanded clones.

TGTGCCAGCAGTTACGAAGGCACAGATACGCAGTATTTT	CASSYEGTDTQYF	many	TRBV6-5	NA	TRBJ2-3
TGTGCCAGCAGTTTATCGTACGGGGAAGCTTTCTTT	CASSLSYGEAFF	many	TRBV27	NA	TRBJ1-1
TGCGCCAGCAGCTTGACAGGGGGCTACGAGCAGTACTTC	CASSLTGGYEQYF	many	TRBV5-1	TRBD1	TRBJ2-7
TGCGCCAGCAGCCAGGCTAGCGGCCGTACAGATACGCAGTATTTT	CASSQASGRTDTQYF	NA	TRBV4-3	TRBD2	TRBJ2-3
TGCGCCAGCAGATTGTCGGGCTACGCGAGCTACGAGCAGTACTTC	CASRLSGYASYEQYF	many	TRBV5-1	NA	TRBJ2-7
TGTGCCAGCAGTCAAGGTGGTCCAAAGGAAAAACTGTTTTTT	CASSQGGPKEKLFF	NA	TRBV28	NA	TRBJ1-4
TGTGCCACCAGTGAATTCGGGACTCCGGGGGAGACCCAGTACTTC	CATSEFGTPGETQYF	many	TRBV24-1	NA	TRBJ2-5
TGTGCCAGCAGCTTAGTGGTGGTGCGGGGCTACAATGAGCAGTTCTTC	CASSLVVVRGYNEQFF	many	TRBV11-2	NA	TRBJ2-1
TGTGCCAGCACCTCCCCGAGCGGGGGTCACTACGAGCAGTACTTC	CASTSPSGGHYEQYF	many	TRBV28	TRBD2	TRBJ2-7
TGTGCCAGCAGAGACCAGGGGAACTATGGCTACACCTTC	CASRDQGNYGYTF	NA	TRBV12-3/TRBV12-4	NA	TRBJ1-2
TGTGCCACCAGTGACAATGGACAGGGGAAAGCCTACAATGAGCAGTTCTTC	CATSDNGQGKAYNEQFF	NA	TRBV24-1	TRBD1	TRBJ2-1
TGTGCCAGCAGGCTCGGGACAGCGAACACCGGGGAGCTGTTTTTT	CASRLGTANTGELFF	many	TRBV2	TRBD1	TRBJ2-2
TGTGCCAGCAGTTTTCTGGGGGTAGGGGAGACCCAGTACTTC	CASSFLGVGETQYF	NA	TRBV12-3/TRBV12-4	NA	TRBJ2-5
TGCAGTGCCCTTCGAGCGGGGGCGAACACCGGGGAGCTGTTTTTT	CSALRAGANTGELFF	NA	TRBV20-1	TRBD2	TRBJ2-2
TGTGCCAGCATCTCCGGACTAGCGGGCCAGACCCAGTACTTC	CASISGLAGQTQYF	few	TRBV11-2	TRBD2	TRBJ2-5
TGTGCCAGCAGGTCCCAGGGGGACTATGGCTACACCTTC	CASRSQGDYGYTF	many	TRBV27	TRBD1	TRBJ1-2
TGCAGTGCTATTCCCCGTACGGGCAATGAGCAGTTCTTC	CSAIPRTGNEQFF	NA	TRBV20-1	NA	TRBJ2-1
TGTGCCAGCAGCTTAAAGGACTACCCCGTCTACAATGAGCAGTTCTTC	CASSLKDYPVYNEQFF	many	TRBV7-2	NA	TRBJ2-1
TGTGCCACCAGCAGAGATGGGGCTAGAGGGATCGAGCAGTACTTC	CATSRDGARGIEQYF	NA	TRBV15	NA	TRBJ2-7
TGTGCCAGCAGTTCCCTAGATTTCTTAAATGAGCAGTTCTTC	CASSSLDFLNEQFF	many	TRBV28	NA	TRBJ2-1
TGTGCCTGGAGTGTGGTGGGGAAGGATGAAAAACTGTTTTTT	CAWSVVGKDEKLFF	many	TRBV30	NA	TRBJ1-4
TGTGCCAGCAGTGAACAGGGGGCAGAGACCCAGTACTTC	CASSEQGAETQYF	many	TRBV2	TRBD1	TRBJ2-5
TGTGCCAGCAGCCAAGGGGGACGGACCCGAGCCCAAAGCAATCAGCCCCAGCATTTT	CASSQGGRTRAQSNQPQHF	many	TRBV3-1	NA	TRBJ1-5
TGTGCCAGCAGCCCCTTGCGATCCCGCGGCGGTACGCAGTATTTT	CASSPLRSRGGTQYF	many	TRBV27	NA	TRBJ2-3
TGTGCCAGCAGTTTACACTATATCCCGGTTTACGAGCAGTACTTC	CASSLHYIPVYEQYF	NA	TRBV27	NA	TRBJ2-7
TGTGCCAGCAGCCGTACCTCGGCGGGAGATAGGTACGAGCAGTACTTC	CASSRTSAGDRYEQYF	many	TRBV7-6	TRBD2	TRBJ2-7
TGTGCCAGCAGCCTCGGACTAGCGGGAGCCAAGGATACGCAGTATTTT	CASSLGLAGAKDTQYF	NA	TRBV6-4	TRBD2	TRBJ2-3
TGCAGCGTTGAACGGAGGACAGGGGCCAACACCGGGGAGCTGTTTTTT	CSVERRTGANTGELFF	NA	TRBV29-1	TRBD1	TRBJ2-2
TGTGCCTGGACCACAGGAAGGCAGAAAGAAGAGACCCAGTACTTC	CAWTTGRQKEETQYF	many	TRBV30	NA	TRBJ2-5
TGTGCCTGGAGTGTGAGTGGAAACACCATATATTTT	CAWSVSGNTIYF	many	TRBV30	NA	TRBJ1-3
TGCGCCAGCAGCTCGACAGGGGCGGGCACTGAAGCTTTCTTT	CASSSTGAGTEAFF	few	TRBV5-1	TRBD1	TRBJ1-1
TGTGCCAGCAGTCCCCTAGGGGCCGCGGGCACAGATACGCAGTATTTT	CASSPLGAAGTDTQYF	many	TRBV27	NA	TRBJ2-3
TGTGCCCGCTCAGGACAGGGGAAGTACGAGCAGTACTTC	CARSGQGKYEQYF	many	TRBV11-3	TRBD1	TRBJ2-7
TGTGCCAGCACTGGGGACAGGGGGACTGAAGCTTTCTTT	CASTGDRGTEAFF	many	TRBV28	TRBD1	TRBJ1-1
TGTGCCAGCAGCTTGGCCTCCAGCGGGAGGAACACCGGGGAGCTGTTTTTT	CASSLASSGRNTGELFF	NA	TRBV5-4	TRBD2	TRBJ2-2
TGTGCCAGCAGCTTACTCCGGGAGGGCCTGAACATTCAGTACTTC	CASSLLREGLNIQYF	few	TRBV7-8	TRBD2	TRBJ2-4
TGTGCCAGCAGCAGGACACTAGCGCTCAACTCCTACAATGAGCAGTTCTTC	CASSRTLALNSYNEQFF	NA	TRBV5-4	TRBD2	TRBJ2-1
TGCGCCAGCAGCTCGACGAGGGGCCGGGAGACCCAGTACTTC	CASSSTRGRETQYF	many	TRBV5-1	NA	TRBJ2-5
TGTGCCAGCAGCTTACAAGCGGGAGCACCAAAGGGGCAGTTCTTC	CASSLQAGAPKGQFF	few	TRBV7-3	TRBD2	TRBJ2-1
TGCGCCAGCAGCCAAGGAGAGGGACTGGGGTACGAGCAGTACTTC	CASSQGEGLGYEQYF	NA	TRBV4-1	NA	TRBJ2-7
TGTGCCTGGAACCTAGGGTCGGGTAACACTGAAGCTTTCTTT	CAWNLGSGNTEAFF	many	TRBV30	NA	TRBJ1-1
TGTGCCAGCAGCTTAAATAGCGGGCGGAACACCGGGGAGCTGTTTTTT	CASSLNSGRNTGELFF	many	TRBV7-8	TRBD2	TRBJ2-2
TGCGCCAGCAGCTCCTCAGGCGGCTACACCTTC	CASSSSGGYTF	many	TRBV5-1	NA	TRBJ1-2
TGTGCCAGCAGCTATAACACTCGAAACAATGAGCAGTTCTTC	CASSYNTRNNEQFF	NA	TRBV7-2	NA	TRBJ2-1